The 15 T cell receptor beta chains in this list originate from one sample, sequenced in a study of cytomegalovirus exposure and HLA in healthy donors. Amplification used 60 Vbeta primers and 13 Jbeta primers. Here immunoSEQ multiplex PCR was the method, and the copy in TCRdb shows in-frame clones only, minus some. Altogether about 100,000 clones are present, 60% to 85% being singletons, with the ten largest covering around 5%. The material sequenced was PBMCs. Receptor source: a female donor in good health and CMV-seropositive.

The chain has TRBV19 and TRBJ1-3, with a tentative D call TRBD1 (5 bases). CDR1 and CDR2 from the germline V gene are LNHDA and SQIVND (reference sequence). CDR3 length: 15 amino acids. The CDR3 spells CAVGDLGGSGNTIYF. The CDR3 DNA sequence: TGTGCAGTCGGGGACTTGGGTGGATCTGGAAACACCATATATTTT.

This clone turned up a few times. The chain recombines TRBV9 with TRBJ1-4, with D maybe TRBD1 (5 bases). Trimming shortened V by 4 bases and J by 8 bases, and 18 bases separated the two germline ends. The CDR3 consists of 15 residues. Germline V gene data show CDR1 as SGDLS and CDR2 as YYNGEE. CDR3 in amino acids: CASSFRGEFDEKLFF. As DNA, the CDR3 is TGTGCCAGCAGCTTCCGGGGGGAATTTGACGAAAAACTGTTTTTT.

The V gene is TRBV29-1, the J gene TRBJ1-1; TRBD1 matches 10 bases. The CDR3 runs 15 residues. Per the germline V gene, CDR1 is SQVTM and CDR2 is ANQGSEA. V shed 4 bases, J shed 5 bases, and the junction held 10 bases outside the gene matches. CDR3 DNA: TGCAGCGTTGGGGACAGGGGCCTGAAGTTGACTGAAGCTTTCTTT. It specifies CSVGDRGLKLTEAFF.

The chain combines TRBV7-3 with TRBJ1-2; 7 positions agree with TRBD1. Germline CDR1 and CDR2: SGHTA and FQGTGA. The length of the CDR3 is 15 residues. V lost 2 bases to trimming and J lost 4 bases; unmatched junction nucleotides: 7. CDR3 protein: CASSLSAGGVYGYTF. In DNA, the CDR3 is TGTGCCAGCAGCTTATCCGCAGGGGGTGTCTATGGCTACACCTTC. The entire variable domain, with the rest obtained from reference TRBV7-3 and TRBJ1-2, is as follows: GAGVSQTPSNKVTEKGKYVELRCDPISGHTALYWYRQSLGQGPEFLIYFQGTGAADDSGLPNDRFFAVRPEGSVSTLKIQRTERGDSAVYLCASSLSAGGVYGYTFGSGTRLTVV.

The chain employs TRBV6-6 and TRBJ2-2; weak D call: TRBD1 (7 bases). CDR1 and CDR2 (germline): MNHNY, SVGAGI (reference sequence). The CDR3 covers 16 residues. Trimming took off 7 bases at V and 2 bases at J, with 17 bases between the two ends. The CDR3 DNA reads TGTGCCAGCACAGGGGGTTTAGCGGAAAACACCGGGGAGCTGTTTTTT. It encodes CASTGGLAENTGELFF.

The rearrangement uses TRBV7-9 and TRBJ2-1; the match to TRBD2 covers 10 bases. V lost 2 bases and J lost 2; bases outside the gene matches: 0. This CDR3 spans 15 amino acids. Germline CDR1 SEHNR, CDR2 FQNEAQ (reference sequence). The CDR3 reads CASSLSGGAYNEQFF. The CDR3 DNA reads TGTGCCAGCAGCTTAAGCGGGGGGGCCTACAATGAGCAGTTCTTC.

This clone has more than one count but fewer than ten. For the CDR3, the DNA is TGTGCCATCAGTCAAGAACCAGACACTGAAGCTTTCTTT. It encodes CAISQEPDTEAFF. This chain connects TRBV10-3 to TRBJ1-1, with D unclear. Trimming shortened V by 5 bases and J by 3 bases, and 10 bases separated the two germline ends. Per germline, CDR1 ENHRY and CDR2 SYGVKD. This CDR3 contains 13 residues.

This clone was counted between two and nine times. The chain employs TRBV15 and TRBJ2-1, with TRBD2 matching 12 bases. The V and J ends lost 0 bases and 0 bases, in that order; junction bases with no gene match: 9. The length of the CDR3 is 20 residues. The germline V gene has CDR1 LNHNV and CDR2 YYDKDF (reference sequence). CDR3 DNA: TGTGCCACCAGCAGAGACCGCGGACTAGCGGGGAGGAACTCCTACAATGAGCAGTTCTTC. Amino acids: CATSRDRGLAGRNSYNEQFF.

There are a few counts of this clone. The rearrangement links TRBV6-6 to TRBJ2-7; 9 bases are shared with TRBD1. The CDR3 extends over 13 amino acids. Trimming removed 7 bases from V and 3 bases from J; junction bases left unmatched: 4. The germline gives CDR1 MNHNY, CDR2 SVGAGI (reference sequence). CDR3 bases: TGTGCCAGCAATCGACAGGGGGGCTACGAGCAGTACTTC. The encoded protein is CASNRQGGYEQYF.

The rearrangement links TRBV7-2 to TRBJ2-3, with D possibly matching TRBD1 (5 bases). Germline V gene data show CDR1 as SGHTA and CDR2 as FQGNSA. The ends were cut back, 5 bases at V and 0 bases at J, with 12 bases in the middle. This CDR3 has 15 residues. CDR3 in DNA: TGTGCCAGCAGCCGCGACAGTTTAAGCACAGATACGCAGTATTTT. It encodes CASSRDSLSTDTQYF. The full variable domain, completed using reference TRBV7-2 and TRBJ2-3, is GAGVSQSPSNKVTEKGKDVELRCDPISGHTALYWYRQSLGQGLEFLIYFQGNSAPDKSGLPSDRFSAERTGGSVSTLTIQRTQQEDSAVYLCASSRDSLSTDTQYFGPGTRLTVL.

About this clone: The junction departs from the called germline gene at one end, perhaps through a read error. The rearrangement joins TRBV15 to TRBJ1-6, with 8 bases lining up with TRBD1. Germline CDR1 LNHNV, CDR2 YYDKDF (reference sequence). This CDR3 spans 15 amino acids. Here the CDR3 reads CATRREDRVYSPLHF. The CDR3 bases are TGTGCCACCAGGAGAGAGGACAGGGTTTATTCACCCCTCCACTTT. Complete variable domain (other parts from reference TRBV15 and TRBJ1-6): DAMVIQNPRYQVTQFGKPVTLSCSQTLNHNVMYWYQQKSSQAPKLLFHYYDKDFNNEADTPDNFQSRRPNTSFCFLDIRSPGLGDTAMYLCATRREDRVYSPLHFGNGTRLTVT.

CDR3 sequence reads: CASSQGGRNEKLFF. The CDR3 DNA follows: TGCGCCAGCAGCCAGGGGGGGCGAAATGAAAAACTGTTTTTT. The chain has TRBV4-1 and TRBJ1-4; tentative D call: TRBD1 (6 bases). Deletions cut 3 bases from V and 5 bases from J, with 10 bases between. This CDR3 region has 14 residues. Germline CDR1 and CDR2: MGHRA and YSYEKL.

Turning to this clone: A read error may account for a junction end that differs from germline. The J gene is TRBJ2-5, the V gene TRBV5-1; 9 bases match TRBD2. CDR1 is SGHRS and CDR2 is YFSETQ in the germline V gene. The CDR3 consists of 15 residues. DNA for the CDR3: TGCGCCGGCAGCGGAACTAGCGGGCCTCAAGAGACCCAGTACTTC. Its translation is CAGSGTSGPQETQYF.

Written as DNA, the CDR3 is TGTGCCAGCCATGCCCGAGGGGGCACTGAAGCTTTCTTT. Amino acids: CASHARGGTEAFF. V is TRBV6-6 and J is TRBJ1-1; possible D gene TRBD1, 6 bases. Germline V gene sequence: CDR1 MNHNY, CDR2 SVGAGI (reference sequence). This CDR3 has 13 residues. The ends were cut back, 8 bases at V and 4 bases at J, with 14 bases in the middle.

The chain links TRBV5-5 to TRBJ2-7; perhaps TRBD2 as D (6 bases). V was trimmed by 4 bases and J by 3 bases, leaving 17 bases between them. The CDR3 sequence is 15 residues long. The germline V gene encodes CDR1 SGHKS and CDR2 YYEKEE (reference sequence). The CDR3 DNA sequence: TGTGCCAGCAGCCGGGATGTATCCGGGGGCTACGAGCAGTACTTC. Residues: CASSRDVSGGYEQYF.